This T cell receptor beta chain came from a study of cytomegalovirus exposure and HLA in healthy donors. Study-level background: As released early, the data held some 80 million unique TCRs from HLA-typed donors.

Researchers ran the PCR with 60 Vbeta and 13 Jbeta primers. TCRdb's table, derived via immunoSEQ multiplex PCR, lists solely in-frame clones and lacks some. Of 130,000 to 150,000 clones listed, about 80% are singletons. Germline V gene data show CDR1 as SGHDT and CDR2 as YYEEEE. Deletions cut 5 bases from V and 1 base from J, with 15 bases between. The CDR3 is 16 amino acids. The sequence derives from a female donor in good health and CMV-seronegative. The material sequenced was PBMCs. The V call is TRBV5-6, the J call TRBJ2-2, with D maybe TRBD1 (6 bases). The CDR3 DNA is TGTGCCAGCAGGGTATGGAACAGGGTGAACACCGGGGAGCTGTTTTTT. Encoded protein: CASRVWNRVNTGELFF.